This is a list of T cell receptor beta chains from one sample in a study of PD-1 blockade in classical Hodgkin lymphoma. Repertoires were generated with immunoSEQ multiplex PCR, while TCRdb's copy carries only in-frame clones and drops some. The table records about 28,000 clones, roughly 85% of them present only once. The sample here was peripheral blood mononuclear cells (PBMCs), taken before the second cycle of nivolumab. The source is a human donor with classical Hodgkin lymphoma. The CDR3 runs from the conserved cysteine through the conserved F or W. Fields, in order: V gene, J gene, D gene, clone size, CDR3 protein, CDR3 DNA. A D gene is named only where the DNA matches it firmly. The size field is filled for only some rows; it gives once, few, many or a size class.

TRBV4-2	TRBJ1-5	NA	once	CASSQDRRGGQPQHF	TGTGCCAGCAGCCAAGATCGGAGGGGTGGTCAGCCCCAGCATTTT
TRBV28	TRBJ2-4	TRBD1	NA	CASSLASQGHAKNIQYF	TGTGCCAGCAGTTTAGCGTCACAGGGGCATGCCAAAAACATTCAGTACTTC
TRBV29-1	TRBJ2-1	NA	NA	CSVARAYNEQFF	TGCAGCGTTGCGCGGGCATACAATGAGCAGTTCTTC
TRBV4-3	TRBJ1-1	TRBD1	NA	CASSQGMGQGWEAFF	TGCGCCAGCAGCCAAGGGATGGGACAGGGGTGGGAAGCTTTCTTT
TRBV11-1	TRBJ1-2	NA	NA	CASSLVLENYGYTF	TGTGCCAGCAGCTTAGTCTTGGAAAACTATGGCTACACCTTC
TRBV30	TRBJ2-2	NA	NA	CAWRLSATRDTGELFF	TGTGCCTGGAGGCTCTCCGCGACTAGGGACACCGGGGAGCTGTTTTTT
TRBV7-2	TRBJ1-1	TRBD1	NA	CASSFSRGPGRAFF	TGTGCCAGCAGCTTTTCAAGGGGGCCTGGAAGAGCTTTCTTT
TRBV4-2	TRBJ2-2	NA	NA	CASSQVPSLVGELFF	TGTGCCAGCAGCCAAGTCCCGAGTCTCGTGGGGGAGCTGTTTTTT
TRBV30	TRBJ1-1	NA	NA	CAWSQLRSYPEAFF	TGTGCCTGGAGTCAGCTCCGGTCGTACCCTGAAGCTTTCTTT
TRBV28	TRBJ1-2	NA	NA	CASSLPGLYYGYTF	TGTGCCAGCAGTTTACCCGGACTTTACTATGGCTACACCTTC
TRBV9	TRBJ2-3	TRBD2	NA	CASSSMGGITDTQYF	TGTGCCAGCAGCTCTATGGGGGGGATCACAGATACGCAGTATTTT
TRBV10-3	TRBJ1-3	NA	NA	CAISELVLVSGNTIYF	TGTGCCATCAGTGAGTTGGTTTTAGTCTCTGGAAACACCATATATTTT
TRBV21-1	TRBJ2-5	NA	NA	CASSKGQGRGETQYF	TGTGCCAGCAGCAAAGGACAGGGACGAGGAGAGACCCAGTACTTC
TRBV5-1	TRBJ2-2	NA	few	CASSLYGDPNTGELFF	TGCGCCAGCAGCTTGTACGGGGACCCGAACACCGGGGAGCTGTTTTTT
TRBV19	TRBJ1-3	NA	NA	CATGLFSGNTIYF	TGTGCCACCGGACTGTTCTCTGGAAACACCATATATTTT
TRBV4-1	TRBJ2-1	TRBD1	NA	CASSQETGTGGEQFF	TGCGCCAGCAGCCAAGAGACGGGGACAGGGGGCGAGCAGTTCTTC
TRBV18	TRBJ1-1	NA	once	CASSRRNTEAFF	TGTGCCAGCTCACGACGGAACACTGAAGCTTTCTTT
TRBV12-5	TRBJ1-1	TRBD1	NA	CASALRDRTEAFF	TGTGCTAGTGCCCTCCGGGACAGAACTGAAGCTTTCTTT
TRBV6-6	TRBJ1-4	NA	once	CASSLPPDRVEKLFF	TGTGCCAGCAGTTTACCACCCGATAGAGTTGAAAAACTGTTTTTT
TRBV4-2	TRBJ1-3	NA	NA	CASSTLWGAGNTIYF	TGTGCCAGCAGCACCTTATGGGGTGCTGGAAACACCATATATTTT
TRBV2	TRBJ1-3	NA	NA	CASSSRGLSGNTIYF	TGTGCCAGCAGCTCCCGGGGGCTCTCTGGAAACACCATATATTTT
TRBV4-3	TRBJ2-2	TRBD1	NA	CASSQDLQGATPPRELFF	TGCGCCAGCAGCCAAGATCTCCAGGGGGCGACCCCACCCCGGGAGCTGTTTTTT
TRBV6-1	TRBJ1-1	NA	NA	CASSRRRTNTEAFF	TGTGCCAGCAGTAGGAGGCGGACGAACACTGAAGCTTTCTTT
TRBV2	TRBJ2-7	NA	NA	CASSYPRPPLNHEQYF	TGTGCCAGCAGTTACCCAAGACCTCCCTTAAACCACGAGCAGTACTTC
TRBV11-2	TRBJ2-1	TRBD2	NA	CASSLAQRGPHNEQFF	TGTGCCAGCAGCTTAGCGCAGCGGGGCCCCCACAATGAGCAGTTCTTC
TRBV9	TRBJ1-3	NA	NA	CASRGPTGNTIYF	TGTGCCAGCAGAGGGCCAACCGGAAACACCATATATTTT
TRBV5-1	TRBJ2-2	TRBD1	NA	CASSYGQAGGELFF	TGCGCCAGCAGCTACGGACAGGCGGGCGGGGAGCTGTTTTTT
TRBV2	TRBJ1-2	NA	NA	CASSERRQTNYGYTF	TGTGCCAGCAGTGAAAGGAGACAGACAAACTATGGCTACACCTTC
TRBV18	TRBJ1-3	NA	once	CASSPPGPRNTIYF	TGTGCCAGCTCACCCCCGGGCCCAAGAAACACCATATATTTT
TRBV5-1	TRBJ1-2	TRBD1	NA	CASSLEGEGAGGYTF	TGCGCCAGCAGCTTGGAGGGCGAGGGGGCGGGCGGCTACACCTTC
TRBV27	TRBJ2-2	NA	NA	CASSLATPGTGELFF	TGTGCCAGCAGTTTAGCCACCCCTGGCACCGGGGAGCTGTTTTTT
TRBV6-5	TRBJ2-1	NA	NA	CATGTVSSYNEQFF	TGTGCCACAGGAACAGTGAGCTCCTACAATGAGCAGTTCTTC
TRBV28	TRBJ2-2	TRBD2	NA	CASSTLPGGPPGELFF	TGTGCCAGCAGTACCCTCCCGGGAGGGCCCCCCGGGGAGCTGTTTTTT
TRBV7-2	TRBJ1-2	NA	NA	CASSLERTPPGPNYGYTF	TGTGCCAGCAGCTTAGAAAGGACCCCCCCGGGCCCTAACTATGGCTACACCTTC
TRBV9	TRBJ2-1	NA	NA	CASSPHTVGGADNEQFF	TGTGCCAGCAGCCCCCATACTGTCGGCGGGGCCGACAATGAGCAGTTCTTC
TRBV6-1	TRBJ1-2	NA	NA	CATSRAPNYGYTF	TGTGCCACCAGTCGCGCCCCTAACTATGGCTACACCTTC
TRBV11-3	TRBJ1-2	TRBD1	NA	CASSLVGTGGFYGYTF	TGTGCCAGCAGCTTAGTCGGGACAGGGGGCTTCTATGGCTACACCTTC
TRBV5-1	TRBJ1-1	NA	NA	CASSLASGGTEAFF	TGCGCCAGCAGCTTGGCCTCGGGCGGGACTGAAGCTTTCTTT
TRBV29-1	TRBJ1-1	NA	NA	CSVQTGPGTEAFF	TGCAGCGTTCAAACAGGGCCTGGGACTGAAGCTTTCTTT
TRBV4-1	TRBJ1-2	NA	NA	CASSQDWASSYGYTF	TGCGCCAGCAGCCAAGATTGGGCCTCAAGCTATGGCTACACCTTC
TRBV5-1	TRBJ1-2	NA	NA	CASSLATGFNDYGYTF	TGCGCCAGCAGCTTGGCGACGGGCTTCAACGACTATGGCTACACCTTC
TRBV28	TRBJ2-7	TRBD2	NA	CASNIAGGTGDEQYF	TGTGCCAGTAACATAGCGGGAGGGACCGGGGACGAGCAGTACTTC
TRBV10-3	TRBJ2-1	NA	NA	CAIKGHRDSGEQFF	TGTGCCATCAAGGGTCACCGGGACTCCGGAGAGCAGTTCTTC
TRBV28	TRBJ1-1	NA	once	CASSLAGMNTEAFF	TGTGCCAGCAGTTTAGCCGGGATGAACACTGAAGCTTTCTTT
TRBV4-1	TRBJ1-2	NA	once	CASSQEVSGDYNYGYTF	TGCGCCAGCAGCCAAGAAGTGTCAGGGGACTACAACTATGGCTACACCTTC
TRBV4-3	TRBJ2-7	TRBD2	NA	CASSQDLRTSGAYEQYF	TGCGCCAGCAGCCAAGATCTTAGGACTAGCGGGGCCTACGAGCAGTACTTC
TRBV5-8	TRBJ2-7	NA	NA	CASRFRGYEQYF	TGTGCCAGCAGATTTCGGGGCTACGAGCAGTACTTC
TRBV20-1	TRBJ2-2	NA	once	CSASFSGELFF	TGCAGTGCTAGCTTTTCCGGGGAGCTGTTTTTT
TRBV20-1	TRBJ2-5	NA	few	CSAVGQETQYF	TGCAGTGCGGTGGGCCAAGAGACCCAGTACTTC
TRBV5-1	TRBJ2-1	TRBD2	NA	CASSSGLGYNEQFF	TGCGCCAGCAGCTCGGGACTAGGCTACAATGAGCAGTTCTTC
TRBV13	TRBJ2-2	TRBD2	NA	CASSLGPGGANTGELFF	TGTGCCAGCAGCTTAGGACCGGGAGGGGCGAACACCGGGGAGCTGTTTTTT